The present T cell receptor beta chain was sequenced within a study of blood T cell repertoires in COVID-19. Per germline, CDR1 LNHDA and CDR2 SQIVND (reference sequence). The CDR3 sequence is 20 residues long. With 3 bases clipped from V and 3 bases from J, the junction kept 16 bases outside the gene matches. This table comes from immunoSEQ multiplex PCR, and its TCRdb copy is limited to in-frame clones, with some not included. The sample consists of about 59,000 clones, roughly 87% of them appearing once. The source of this sequence is a man older than 75 in a cohort sampled during active COVID-19. Sequenced material: peripheral blood. The rearrangement joins TRBV19 to TRBJ2-2, with 10 positions matching TRBD1. The CDR3 DNA follows: TGTGCCAGTAGTATCGTTCCCGGGACAGGGGTGAAGGGGGACACCGGGGAGCTGTTTTTT. Amino acid sequence: CASSIVPGTGVKGDTGELFF.